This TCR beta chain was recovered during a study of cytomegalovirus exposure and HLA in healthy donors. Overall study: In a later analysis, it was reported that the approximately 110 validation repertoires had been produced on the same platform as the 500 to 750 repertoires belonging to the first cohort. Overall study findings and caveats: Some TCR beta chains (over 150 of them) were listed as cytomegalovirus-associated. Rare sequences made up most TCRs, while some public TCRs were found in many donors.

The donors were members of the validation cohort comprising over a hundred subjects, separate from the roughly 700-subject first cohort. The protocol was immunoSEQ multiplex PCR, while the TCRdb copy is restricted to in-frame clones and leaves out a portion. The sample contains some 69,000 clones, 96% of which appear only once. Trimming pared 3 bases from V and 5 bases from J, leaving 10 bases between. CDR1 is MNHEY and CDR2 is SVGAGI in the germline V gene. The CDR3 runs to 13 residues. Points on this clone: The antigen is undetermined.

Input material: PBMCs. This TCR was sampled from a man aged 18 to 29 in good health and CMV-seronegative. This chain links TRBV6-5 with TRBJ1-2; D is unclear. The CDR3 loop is CASSYEREYGYTF. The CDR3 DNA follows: TGTGCCAGCAGTTATGAACGGGAGTATGGCTACACCTTC.